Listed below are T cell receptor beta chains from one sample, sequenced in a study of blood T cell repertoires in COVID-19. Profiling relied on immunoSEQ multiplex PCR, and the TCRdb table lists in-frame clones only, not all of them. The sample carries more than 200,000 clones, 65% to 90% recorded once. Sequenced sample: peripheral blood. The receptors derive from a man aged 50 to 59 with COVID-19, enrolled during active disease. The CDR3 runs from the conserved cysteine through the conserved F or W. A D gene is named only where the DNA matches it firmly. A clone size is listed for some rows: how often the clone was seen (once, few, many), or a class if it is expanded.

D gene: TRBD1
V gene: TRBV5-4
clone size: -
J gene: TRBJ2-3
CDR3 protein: CASSLGGGSDTQYF
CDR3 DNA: TGTGCCAGCAGCTTGGGAGGGGGCTCAGATACGCAGTATTTT

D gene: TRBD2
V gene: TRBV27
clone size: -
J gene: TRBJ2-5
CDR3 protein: CASSSSGLAGLETQYF
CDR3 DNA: TGTGCCAGCAGTTCCTCAGGACTAGCGGGGTTAGAGACCCAGTACTTC

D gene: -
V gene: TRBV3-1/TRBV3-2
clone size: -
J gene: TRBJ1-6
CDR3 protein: CASSQHDRNSPLHF
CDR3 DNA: TGTGCCAGCAGCCAACATGACAGAAATTCACCCCTCCACTTT

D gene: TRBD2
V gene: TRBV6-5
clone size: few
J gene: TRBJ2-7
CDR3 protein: CASSWDYSGEQYF
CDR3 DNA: TGTGCCAGCAGTTGGGACTACTCGGGCGAGCAGTACTTC

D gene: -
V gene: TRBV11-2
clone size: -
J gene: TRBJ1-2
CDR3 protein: CASSLGQASGYGYTF
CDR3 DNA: TGTGCCAGCAGCTTAGGACAGGCCTCAGGCTATGGCTACACCTTC

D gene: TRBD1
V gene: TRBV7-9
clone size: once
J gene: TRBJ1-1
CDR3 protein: CASRHTRQGRDTEAFF
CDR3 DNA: TGTGCCAGCAGACACACCAGACAGGGGAGGGACACTGAAGCTTTCTTT

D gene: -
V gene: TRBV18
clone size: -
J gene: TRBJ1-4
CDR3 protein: CASSPPSGYATNEKLFF
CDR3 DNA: TGTGCCAGCTCACCACCGTCGGGGTATGCAACTAATGAAAAACTGTTTTTT

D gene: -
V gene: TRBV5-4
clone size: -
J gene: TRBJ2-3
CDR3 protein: CASSLDPAGPDTQYF
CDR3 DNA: TGTGCCAGCAGCTTGGACCCCGCGGGGCCAGATACGCAGTATTTT

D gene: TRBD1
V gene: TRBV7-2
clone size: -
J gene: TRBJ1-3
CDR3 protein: CASSTRVGTGILSGNTIYF
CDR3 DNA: TGTGCCAGCAGCACCCGGGTAGGGACAGGGATACTTTCTGGAAACACCATATATTTT

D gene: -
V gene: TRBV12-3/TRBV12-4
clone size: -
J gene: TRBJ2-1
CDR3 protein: CASIGRNNEQFF
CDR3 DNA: TGTGCCAGCATTGGGAGGAACAATGAGCAGTTCTTC

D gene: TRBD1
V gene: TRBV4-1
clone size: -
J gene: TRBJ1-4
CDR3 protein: CASSQKTDRGEKLFF
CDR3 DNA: TGCGCCAGCAGCCAGAAAACGGACAGGGGCGAAAAACTGTTTTTT

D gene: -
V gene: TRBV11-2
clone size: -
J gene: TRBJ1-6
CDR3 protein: CASSHRNSPLHF
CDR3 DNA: TGTGCCAGCAGCCACCGGAATTCACCCCTCCACTTT

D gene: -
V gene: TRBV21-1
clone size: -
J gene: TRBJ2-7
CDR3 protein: CASSKGGASAGLVTYEQYF
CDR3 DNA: TGTGCCAGCAGCAAAGGGGGGGCCTCAGCGGGACTGGTTACCTACGAGCAGTACTTC

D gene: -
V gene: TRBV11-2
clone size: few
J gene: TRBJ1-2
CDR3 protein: CASSLGQLPAF
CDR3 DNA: TGTGCCAGCAGCTTAGGACAGCTCCCGGCCTTC

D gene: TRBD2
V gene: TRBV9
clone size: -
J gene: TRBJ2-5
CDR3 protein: CASSVGASGEAETQYF
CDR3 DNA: TGTGCCAGCAGCGTGGGTGCTAGCGGGGAGGCTGAGACCCAGTACTTC

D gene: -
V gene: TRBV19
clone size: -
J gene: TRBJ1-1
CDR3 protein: CASSPRGGGHKNTEAFF
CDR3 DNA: TGTGCCAGTAGTCCCCGCGGCGGAGGGCACAAGAACACTGAAGCTTTCTTT

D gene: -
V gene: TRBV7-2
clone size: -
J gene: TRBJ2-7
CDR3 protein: CASSSRSRVRAYEQYF
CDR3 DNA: TGTGCCAGCAGCTCCCGGAGCAGGGTTCGCGCCTACGAGCAGTACTTC

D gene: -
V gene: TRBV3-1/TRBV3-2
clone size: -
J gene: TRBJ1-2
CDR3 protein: CASSQGANYGYTF
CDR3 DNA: TGTGCCAGCAGCCAAGGGGCAAACTATGGCTACACCTTC

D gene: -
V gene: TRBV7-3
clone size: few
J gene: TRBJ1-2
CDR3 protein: CASSPRGEVYGYTF
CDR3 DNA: TGTGCCAGCAGCCCCCGAGGCGAGGTCTATGGCTACACCTTC

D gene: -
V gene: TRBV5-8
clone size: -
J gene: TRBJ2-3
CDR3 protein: CASSLTRVSTDTQYF
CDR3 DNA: TGTGCCAGCAGCCTAACTAGGGTGAGCACAGATACGCAGTATTTT

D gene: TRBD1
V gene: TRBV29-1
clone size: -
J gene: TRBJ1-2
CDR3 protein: CSVDHRGGYGYTF
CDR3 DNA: TGCAGCGTTGACCACAGGGGTGGCTATGGCTACACCTTC

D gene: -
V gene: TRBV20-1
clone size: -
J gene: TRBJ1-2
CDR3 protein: CSAKDLNGYTF
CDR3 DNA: TGCAGTGCTAAAGACCTTAATGGCTACACCTTC

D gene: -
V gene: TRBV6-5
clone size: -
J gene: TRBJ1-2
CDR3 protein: CASSSLTLDYGYTF
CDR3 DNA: TGTGCCAGCAGTTCTCTGACATTAGACTATGGCTACACCTTC

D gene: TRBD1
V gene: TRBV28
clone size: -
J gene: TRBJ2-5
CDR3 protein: CASSSGQGFQETQYF
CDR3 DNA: TGTGCCAGCAGTTCGGGACAGGGGTTCCAAGAGACCCAGTACTTC

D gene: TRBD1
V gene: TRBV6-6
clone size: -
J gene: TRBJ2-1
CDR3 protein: CASGGQVREQFF
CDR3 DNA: TGTGCCAGTGGAGGACAGGTCCGAGAGCAGTTCTTC

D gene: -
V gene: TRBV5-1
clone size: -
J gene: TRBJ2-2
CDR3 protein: CASSLWSGTGELFF
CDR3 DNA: TGCGCCAGCAGCTTGTGGTCGGGCACCGGGGAGCTGTTTTTT

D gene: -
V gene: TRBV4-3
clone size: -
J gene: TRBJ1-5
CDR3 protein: CASSQDRGSSEPQHF
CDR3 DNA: TGCGCCAGCAGCCAAGATAGAGGAAGCTCGGAGCCCCAGCATTTT

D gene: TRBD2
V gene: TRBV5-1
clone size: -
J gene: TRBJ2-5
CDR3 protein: CASSTGTSGGQETQYF
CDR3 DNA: TGCGCCAGCAGCACCGGGACTAGCGGGGGTCAAGAGACCCAGTACTTC

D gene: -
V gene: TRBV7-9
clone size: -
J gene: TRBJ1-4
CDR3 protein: CASSSAALNEKLFF
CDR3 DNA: TGTGCCAGCAGCTCCGCGGCCCTTAATGAAAAACTGTTTTTT

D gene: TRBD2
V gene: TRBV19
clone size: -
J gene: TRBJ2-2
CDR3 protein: CASSMGGLPNTGELFF
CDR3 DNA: TGTGCCAGTAGTATGGGGGGACTACCCAACACCGGGGAGCTGTTTTTT

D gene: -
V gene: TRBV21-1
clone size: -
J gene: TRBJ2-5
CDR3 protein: CASSKAPLQRGGGQTQYF
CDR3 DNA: TGTGCCAGCAGCAAAGCACCTCTTCAGCGGGGGGGCGGGCAGACCCAGTACTTC

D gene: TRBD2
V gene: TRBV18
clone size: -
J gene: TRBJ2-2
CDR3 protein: CASSRTSGVNTGELFF
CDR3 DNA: TGTGCCAGCTCACGGACTAGCGGAGTGAACACCGGGGAGCTGTTTTTT

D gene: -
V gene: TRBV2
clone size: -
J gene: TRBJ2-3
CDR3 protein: CASSADYFTDTQYF
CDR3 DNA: TGTGCCAGCAGTGCCGACTACTTCACAGATACGCAGTATTTT

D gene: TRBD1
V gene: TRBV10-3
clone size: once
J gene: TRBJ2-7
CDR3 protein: CAIRGTGSEQYF
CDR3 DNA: TGTGCCATCAGGGGGACAGGGAGCGAGCAGTACTTC

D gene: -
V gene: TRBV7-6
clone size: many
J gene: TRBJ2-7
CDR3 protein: CASSLASDRSYEQYF
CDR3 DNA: TGTGCCAGCAGCTTAGCCAGCGACCGAAGCTACGAGCAGTACTTC

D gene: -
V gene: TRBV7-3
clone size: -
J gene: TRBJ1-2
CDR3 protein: CASSHQTGLGYTF
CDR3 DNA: TGTGCCAGCAGCCACCAGACAGGTCTTGGCTACACCTTC

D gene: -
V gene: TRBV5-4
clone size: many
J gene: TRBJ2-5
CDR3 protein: CASSTDLAIQETQYF
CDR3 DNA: TGTGCCAGCAGCACCGACCTAGCGATCCAAGAGACCCAGTACTTC

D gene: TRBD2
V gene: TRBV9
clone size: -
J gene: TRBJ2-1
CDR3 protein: CASSSGVREGRDEQFF
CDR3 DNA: TGTGCCAGCAGCAGTGGGGTGCGGGAGGGCCGCGATGAGCAGTTCTTC

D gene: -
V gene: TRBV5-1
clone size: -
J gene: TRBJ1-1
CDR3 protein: CASRRDIGTEAFF
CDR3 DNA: TGCGCCAGCAGAAGGGACATCGGGACTGAAGCTTTCTTT

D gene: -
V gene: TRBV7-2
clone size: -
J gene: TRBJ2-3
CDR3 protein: CASSHLDTQYF
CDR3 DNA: TGTGCCAGCAGCCACTTAGATACGCAGTATTTT

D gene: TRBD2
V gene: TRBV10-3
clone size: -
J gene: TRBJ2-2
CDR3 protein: CAISESAGANTGELFF
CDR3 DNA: TGTGCCATCAGTGAGTCGGCGGGGGCGAACACCGGGGAGCTGTTTTTT

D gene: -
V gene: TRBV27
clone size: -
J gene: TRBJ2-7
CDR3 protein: CASSLFFRDHYEQYF
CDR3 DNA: TGTGCCAGCAGTTTATTTTTCCGGGATCACTACGAGCAGTACTTC

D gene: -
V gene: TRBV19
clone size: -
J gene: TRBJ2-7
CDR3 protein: CASSIRGKGLNEQYF
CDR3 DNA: TGTGCCAGTAGTATACGTGGTAAGGGGTTGAACGAGCAGTACTTC

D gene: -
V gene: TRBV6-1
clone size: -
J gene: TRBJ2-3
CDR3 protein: CASIAKELSTDTQYF
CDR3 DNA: TGTGCCAGCATAGCGAAAGAGCTTAGCACAGATACGCAGTATTTT

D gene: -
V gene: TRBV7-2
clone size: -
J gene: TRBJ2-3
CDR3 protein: CASSLGLVTDTQYF
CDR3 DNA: TGTGCCAGCAGCTTAGGTCTCGTAACAGATACGCAGTATTTT

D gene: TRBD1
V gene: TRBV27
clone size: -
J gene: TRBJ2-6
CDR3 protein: CATGVTGPGANVLTF
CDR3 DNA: TGTGCCACCGGGGTGACAGGGCCCGGGGCCAACGTCCTGACTTTC

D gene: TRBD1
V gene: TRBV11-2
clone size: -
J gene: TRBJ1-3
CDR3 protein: CASSLEGQISGNTIYF
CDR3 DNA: TGTGCCAGCAGCTTGGAGGGACAGATCTCTGGAAACACCATATATTTT

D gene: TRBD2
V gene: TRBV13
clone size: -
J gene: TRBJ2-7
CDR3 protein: CASSLGLAGGYEQYF
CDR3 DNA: TGTGCCAGCAGCCTCGGACTAGCGGGAGGATACGAGCAGTACTTC

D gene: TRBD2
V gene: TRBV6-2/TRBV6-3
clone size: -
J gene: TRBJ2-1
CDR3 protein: CASSYPSSGGPINEQFF
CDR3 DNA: TGTGCCAGCAGTTACCCATCTAGCGGGGGGCCAATCAATGAGCAGTTCTTC

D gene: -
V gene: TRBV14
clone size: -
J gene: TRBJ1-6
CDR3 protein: CASSQGTLYNSPLHF
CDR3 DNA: TGTGCCAGCAGCCAAGGGACACTGTATAATTCACCCCTCCACTTT

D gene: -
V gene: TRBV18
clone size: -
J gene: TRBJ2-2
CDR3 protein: CASSPQIPGENTGELFF
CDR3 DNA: TGTGCCAGCTCACCACAAATCCCCGGGGAGAACACCGGGGAGCTGTTTTTT

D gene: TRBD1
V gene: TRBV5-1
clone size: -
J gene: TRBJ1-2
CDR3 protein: CASSKDRDGGYTF
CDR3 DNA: TGCGCCAGCAGCAAGGACAGGGACGGGGGCTACACCTTC